This TCR beta chain emerged from a study of technical replicates of blood from a handful of donors. Assay: immunoSEQ multiplex PCR; the TCRdb copy retains only in-frame clones and omits some. The sample yields about 76,000 clones, 94% seen once. V was cut by 0 bases and J by 0 bases, with 12 bases left in between. Germline values: CDR1 KGHSH, CDR2 LQKENI. The CDR3 has 17 residues. The rearrangement links TRBV18 to TRBJ1-3; D is uncertain. This receptor was obtained from a human donor in good health. Sequencing used T cells isolated from PBMCs. The CDR3 is CASSPPGGLSSGNTIYF. The CDR3 bases are TGTGCCAGCTCACCACCGGGAGGACTGAGCTCTGGAAACACCATATATTTT.